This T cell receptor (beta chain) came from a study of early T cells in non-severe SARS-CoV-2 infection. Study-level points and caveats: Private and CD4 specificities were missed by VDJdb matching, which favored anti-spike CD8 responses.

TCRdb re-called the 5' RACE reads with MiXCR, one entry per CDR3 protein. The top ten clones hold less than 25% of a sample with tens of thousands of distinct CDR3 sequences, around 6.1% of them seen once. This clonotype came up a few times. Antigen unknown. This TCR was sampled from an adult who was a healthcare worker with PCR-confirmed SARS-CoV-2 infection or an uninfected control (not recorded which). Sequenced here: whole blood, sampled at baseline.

The CDR3 region has the DNA TGTGCCAGCAAAACAGGGTCGGGGGAGCAGTACTTC. As protein: CASKTGSGEQYF. The chain employs TRBV27 and TRBJ2-7; possibly TRBD1 for D (6 bases). The CDR3 is made up of 12 amino acids. From germline, CDR1 is MNHEY and CDR2 SMNVEV (reference sequence). V lost 7 bases and J lost 7, with 14 bases in between.